Sequencing of this T cell receptor beta chain was carried out in a study of beta chain features in type 1 diabetes. The overall study: When patients were set against healthy donors, age, gender and cell yields were similar.

A few counts support this clone. Antigen unknown. The study, taken as a whole, reports: There was a moderate but significant shortening of TCRB CDR3s in all four CD4+ subsets of Type 1 diabetes patients. VDJ junctions sequenced from type 1 diabetes patients showed fewer insertions and more deletions.

Losses at the gene ends were 6 bases for V and 10 bases for J; bases not matched to a gene: 13. The CDR3 runs 14 residues. Germline V gives CDR1 SGHTA, CDR2 FQGNSA. The entirety of the isolated RNA underwent reverse transcription, so expressed TCRB transcripts were sequenced. Repertoires were generated with immunoSEQ multiplex PCR, while TCRdb's copy carries only in-frame clones and drops some. The sample includes about 340,000 clones, 13% of them seen just once. The TCR comes from a woman aged 18-35 years with type 1 diabetes. Material for sequencing was naive CD4+ T cells from blood. This chain connects TRBV7-2 to TRBJ2-3; TRBD1 aligns across 7 bases. In DNA form, the CDR3 reads TGTGCCAGCAGTTTGAGACAGGGTAGTGATGCGCAGTATTTT. Translating gives CASSLRQGSDAQYF.